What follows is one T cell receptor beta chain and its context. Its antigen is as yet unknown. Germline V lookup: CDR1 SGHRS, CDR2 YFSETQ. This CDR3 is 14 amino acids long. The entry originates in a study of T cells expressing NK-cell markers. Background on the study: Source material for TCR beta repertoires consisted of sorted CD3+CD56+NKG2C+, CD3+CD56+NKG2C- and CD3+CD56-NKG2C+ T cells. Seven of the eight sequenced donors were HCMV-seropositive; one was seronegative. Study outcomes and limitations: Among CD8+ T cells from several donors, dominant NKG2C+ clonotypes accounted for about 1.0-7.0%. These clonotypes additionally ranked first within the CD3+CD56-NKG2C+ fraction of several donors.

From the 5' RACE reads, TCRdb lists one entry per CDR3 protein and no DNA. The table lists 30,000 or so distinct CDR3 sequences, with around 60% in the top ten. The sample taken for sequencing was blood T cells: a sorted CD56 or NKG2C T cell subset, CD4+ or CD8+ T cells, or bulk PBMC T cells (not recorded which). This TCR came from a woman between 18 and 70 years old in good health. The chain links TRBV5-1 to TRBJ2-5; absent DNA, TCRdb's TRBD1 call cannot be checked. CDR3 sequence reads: CASSRKTDQETQYF.